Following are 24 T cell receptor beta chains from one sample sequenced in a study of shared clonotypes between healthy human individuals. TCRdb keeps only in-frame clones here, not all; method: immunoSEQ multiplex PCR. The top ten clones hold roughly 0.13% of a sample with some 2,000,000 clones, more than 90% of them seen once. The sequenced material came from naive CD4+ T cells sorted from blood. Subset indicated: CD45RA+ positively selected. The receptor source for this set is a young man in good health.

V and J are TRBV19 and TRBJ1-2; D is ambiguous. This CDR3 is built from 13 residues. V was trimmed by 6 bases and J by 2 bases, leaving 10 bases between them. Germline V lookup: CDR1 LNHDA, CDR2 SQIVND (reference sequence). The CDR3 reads CASSSDNNYGYTF. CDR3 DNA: TGTGCCAGTAGCTCTGACAACAACTATGGCTACACCTTC.

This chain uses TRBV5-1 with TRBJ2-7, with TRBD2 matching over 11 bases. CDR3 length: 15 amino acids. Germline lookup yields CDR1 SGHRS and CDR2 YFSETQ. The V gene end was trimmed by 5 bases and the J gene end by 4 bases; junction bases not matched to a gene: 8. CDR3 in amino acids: CASRELAGEIYEQYF. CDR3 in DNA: TGCGCCAGCAGAGAACTAGCGGGAGAAATATACGAGCAGTACTTC.

The CDR3: CASSFRDRAKNEQFF. The CDR3 coding sequence is TGTGCCAGCAGTTTCCGGGACAGGGCGAAGAATGAGCAGTTCTTC. This chain connects TRBV27 to TRBJ2-1, with TRBD1 identical over 9 bases. Germline V gene lookup returns CDR1 MNHEY and CDR2 SMNVEV (reference sequence). CDR3 length: 15 residues. The V and J ends lost 3 bases and 7 bases, in that order; junction bases with no gene match: 7.

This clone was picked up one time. The CDR3 is CASSGHLIADEQFF. CDR3 sequence (DNA): TGTGCCAGCAGCGGCCATTTAATAGCCGATGAGCAGTTCTTC. J is TRBJ2-1 and V is TRBV2; D is ambiguous. Trimming removed 6 bases at V and 8 bases at J, with 17 bases between. The germline gives CDR1 SNHLY, CDR2 FYNNEI. The CDR3 spans 14 residues.

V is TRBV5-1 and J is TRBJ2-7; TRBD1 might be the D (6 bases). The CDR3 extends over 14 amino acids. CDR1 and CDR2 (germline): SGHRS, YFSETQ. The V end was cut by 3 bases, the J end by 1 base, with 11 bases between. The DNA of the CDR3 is TGCGCCAGCAGCTACCTTACAGGGTCCTACGAGCAGTACTTC. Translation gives CASSYLTGSYEQYF. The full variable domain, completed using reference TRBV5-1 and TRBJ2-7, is KAGVTQTPRYLIKTRGQQVTLSCSPISGHRSVSWYQQTPGQGLQFLFEYFSETQRNKGNFPGRFSGRQFSNSRSEMNVSTLELGDSALYLCASSYLTGSYEQYFGPGTRLTVT.

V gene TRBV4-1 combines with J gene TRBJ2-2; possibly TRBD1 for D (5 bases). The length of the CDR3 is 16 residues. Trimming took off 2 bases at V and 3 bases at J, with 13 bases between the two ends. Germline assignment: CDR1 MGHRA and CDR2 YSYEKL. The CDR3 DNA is TGCGCCAGCAGCCAAAACACGCAGGGCTACACCGGGGAGCTGTTTTTT. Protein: CASSQNTQGYTGELFF.

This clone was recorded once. The chain's CDR3 is CASSISAGTAETQYF. CDR3 bases: TGTGCCAGCAGCATATCCGCCGGGACAGCAGAGACCCAGTACTTC. This sequence joins TRBV5-4 and TRBJ2-5, with 7 bases that match TRBD1. The germline V gene has CDR1 SGHNT and CDR2 YYREEE (reference sequence). The ends lost 4 bases at V and 4 bases at J; junction bases unmatched: 10. The CDR3 runs to 15 residues.

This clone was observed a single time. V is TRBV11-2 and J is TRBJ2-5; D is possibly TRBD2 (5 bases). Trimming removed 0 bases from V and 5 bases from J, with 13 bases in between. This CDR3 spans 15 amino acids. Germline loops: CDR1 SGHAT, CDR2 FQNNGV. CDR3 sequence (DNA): TGTGCCAGCAGCTTAGATGTCGGTCCGGGGGAGACCCAGTACTTC. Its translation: CASSLDVGPGETQYF. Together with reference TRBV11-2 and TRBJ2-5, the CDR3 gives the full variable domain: EAGVAQSPRYKIIEKRQSVAFWCNPISGHATLYWYQQILGQGPKLLIQFQNNGVVDDSQLPKDRFSAERLKGVDSTLKIQPAKLEDSAVYLCASSLDVGPGETQYFGPGTRLLVL.

Here the CDR3 DNA reads TGTGCCAGCCGAACCGGGACAGCGACCTACGAGCAGTACTTC. Protein sequence: CASRTGTATYEQYF. The chain recombines TRBV6-1 with TRBJ2-7; 7 positions match TRBD1. This CDR3 region has 14 residues. Germline CDR1 is MNHNS and CDR2 is SASEGT. Germline trimming cut 8 bases from V and 2 bases from J; bases unmatched to any gene: 9.

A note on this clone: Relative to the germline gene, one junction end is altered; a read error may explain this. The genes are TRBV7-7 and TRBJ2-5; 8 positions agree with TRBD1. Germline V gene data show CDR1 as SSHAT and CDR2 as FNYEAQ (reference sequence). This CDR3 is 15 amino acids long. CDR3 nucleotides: TGTGCTAGCAGCCAAACTACAGGGGGCCAAGAGACCCAGTACTTC. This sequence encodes CASSQTTGGQETQYF.

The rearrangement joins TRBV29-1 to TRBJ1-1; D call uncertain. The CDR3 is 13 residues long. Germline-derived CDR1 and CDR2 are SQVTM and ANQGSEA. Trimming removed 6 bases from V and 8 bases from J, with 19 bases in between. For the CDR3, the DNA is TGCAGCGTCGAACGTATGCAGGCCCGGGAAGCTTTCTTT. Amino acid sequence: CSVERMQAREAFF.

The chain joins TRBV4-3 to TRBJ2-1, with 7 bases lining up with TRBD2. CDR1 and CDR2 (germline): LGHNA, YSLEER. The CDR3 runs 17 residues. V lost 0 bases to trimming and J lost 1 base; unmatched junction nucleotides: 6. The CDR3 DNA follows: TGCGCCAGCAGCCAAGAAGGGAGCGGGAAGTCCTACAATGAGCAGTTCTTC. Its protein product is CASSQEGSGKSYNEQFF.

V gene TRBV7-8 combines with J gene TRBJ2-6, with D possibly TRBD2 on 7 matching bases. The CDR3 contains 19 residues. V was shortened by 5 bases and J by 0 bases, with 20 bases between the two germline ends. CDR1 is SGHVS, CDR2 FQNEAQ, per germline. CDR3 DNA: TGTGCCAGCAGCCCATGGGGGGGGCCCCTCAACTCTGGGGCCAACGTCCTGACTTTC. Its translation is CASSPWGGPLNSGANVLTF.

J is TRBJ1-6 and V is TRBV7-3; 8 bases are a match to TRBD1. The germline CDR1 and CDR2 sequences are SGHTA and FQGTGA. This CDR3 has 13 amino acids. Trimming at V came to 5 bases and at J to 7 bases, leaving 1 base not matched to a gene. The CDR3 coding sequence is TGTGCCAGCAGCGGACAGGGCAATTCACCCCTCCACTTT. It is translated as CASSGQGNSPLHF.

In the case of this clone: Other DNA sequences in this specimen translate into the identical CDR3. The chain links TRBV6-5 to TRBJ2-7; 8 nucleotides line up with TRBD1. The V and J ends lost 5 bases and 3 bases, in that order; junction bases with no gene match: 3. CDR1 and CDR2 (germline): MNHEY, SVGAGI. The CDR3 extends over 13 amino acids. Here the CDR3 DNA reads TGTGCCAGCAGTCTGGGACAGGTCTACGAGCAGTACTTC. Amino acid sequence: CASSLGQVYEQYF.

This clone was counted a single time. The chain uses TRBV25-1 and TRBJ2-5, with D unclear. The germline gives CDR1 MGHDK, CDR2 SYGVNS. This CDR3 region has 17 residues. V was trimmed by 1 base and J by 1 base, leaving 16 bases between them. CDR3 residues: CASSEFGSGRLQETQYF. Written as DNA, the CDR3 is TGTGCCAGCAGTGAATTTGGGTCGGGCCGGCTCCAAGAGACCCAGTACTTC.

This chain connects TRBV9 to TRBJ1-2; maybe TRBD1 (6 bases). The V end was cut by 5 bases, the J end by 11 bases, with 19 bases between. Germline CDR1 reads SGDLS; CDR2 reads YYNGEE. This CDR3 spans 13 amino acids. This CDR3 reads CASRAPGASHYTF. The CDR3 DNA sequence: TGTGCCAGCAGGGCCCCGGGGGCCTCACATTACACCTTC.

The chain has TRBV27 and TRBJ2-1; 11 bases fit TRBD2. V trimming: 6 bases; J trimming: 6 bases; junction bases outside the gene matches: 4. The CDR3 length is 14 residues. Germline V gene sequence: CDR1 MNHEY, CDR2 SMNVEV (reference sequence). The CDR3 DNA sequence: TGTGCCAGCAGAAGACTAGCGGGAATCAATGAGCAGTTCTTC. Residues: CASRRLAGINEQFF.

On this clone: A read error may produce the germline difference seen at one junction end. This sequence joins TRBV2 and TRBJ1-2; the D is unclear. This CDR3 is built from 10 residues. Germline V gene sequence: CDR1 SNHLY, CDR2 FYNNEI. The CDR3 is CASSEDGYTF. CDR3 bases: TGTGCCAGCAGCGAAGATGGCTACACCTTC.

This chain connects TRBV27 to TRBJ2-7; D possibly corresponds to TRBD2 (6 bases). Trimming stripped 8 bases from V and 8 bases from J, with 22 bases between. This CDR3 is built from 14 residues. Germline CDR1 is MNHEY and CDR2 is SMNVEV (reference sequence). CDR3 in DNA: TGTGCCAGCCATGGAATATGGGGGACTCGGAAGCAGTACTTC. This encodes CASHGIWGTRKQYF.

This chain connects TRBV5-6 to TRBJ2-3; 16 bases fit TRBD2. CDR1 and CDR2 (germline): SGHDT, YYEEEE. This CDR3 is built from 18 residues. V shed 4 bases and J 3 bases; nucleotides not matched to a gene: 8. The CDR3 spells CASSPGLAGGPETDTQYF. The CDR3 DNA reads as TGTGCCAGCAGCCCGGGACTAGCGGGAGGGCCAGAGACAGATACGCAGTATTTT.

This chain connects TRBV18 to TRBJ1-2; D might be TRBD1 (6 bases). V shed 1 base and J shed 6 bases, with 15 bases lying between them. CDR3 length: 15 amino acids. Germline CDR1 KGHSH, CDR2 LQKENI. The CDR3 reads CASSPLPDGGHGYTF. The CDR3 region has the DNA TGTGCCAGCTCACCACTTCCGGACGGGGGGCATGGCTACACCTTC.

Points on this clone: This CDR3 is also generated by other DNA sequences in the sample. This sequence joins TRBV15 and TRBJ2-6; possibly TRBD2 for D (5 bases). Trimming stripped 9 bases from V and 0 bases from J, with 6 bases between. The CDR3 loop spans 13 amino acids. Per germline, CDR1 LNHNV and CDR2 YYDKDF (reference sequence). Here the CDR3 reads CATRDSGANVLTF. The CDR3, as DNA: TGTGCCACACGGGACTCTGGGGCCAACGTCCTGACTTTC.

CDR3 amino acids: CASSPVLRPNTGELFF. The CDR3 nucleotides are TGTGCCAGCTCACCAGTCTTGAGACCGAACACCGGGGAGCTGTTTTTT. The chain links TRBV18 to TRBJ2-2; the D is unclear. V was cut by 2 bases and J by 0 bases, with 10 bases left in between. The CDR3 loop spans 16 amino acids. Germline CDR1 reads KGHSH; CDR2 reads LQKENI.